Shown below are 20 T cell receptor beta chains from a single sample sequenced in a study of OX40 agonist ivuxolimab in advanced cancers. TCRdb's copy holds only in-frame clones and misses some; the assay was immunoSEQ multiplex PCR. The data hold fewer than 20,000 clones, with about 77% observed a single time. Sequencing used CD4+ or CD8+ T cells sorted from blood, obtained in a trial of the OX40 agonist ivuxolimab. Every receptor here comes from an adult with an advanced solid tumor such as melanoma, head and neck, liver or kidney cancer.

This rearrangement joins TRBV4-3 to TRBJ2-5; D ambiguous. The CDR3 runs 13 residues. The V gene lost 0 bases and the J gene lost 5 bases, with 7 bases spanning the gap. The germline V gene has CDR1 LGHNA and CDR2 YSLEER. In DNA, the CDR3 is TGCGCCAGCAGCCAAGATCCATGGGAGACCCAGTACTTC. Its translation: CASSQDPWETQYF.

The chain couples TRBV5-6 to TRBJ1-1; maybe TRBD1 (5 bases). The V end was cut by 0 bases, the J end by 5 bases, with 11 bases between. This CDR3 contains 14 residues. Germline CDR1 SGHDT, CDR2 YYEEEE. The CDR3 sequence is CASSLEARETEAFF. The CDR3 DNA is TGTGCCAGCAGCTTGGAGGCCAGGGAAACTGAAGCTTTCTTT.

This chain links TRBV2 with TRBJ1-5, with a weak D call TRBD1 (6 bases). V was pared by 6 bases and J by 0 bases, with 12 bases between. The CDR3 totals 15 residues. Germline V gives CDR1 SNHLY, CDR2 FYNNEI. The CDR3 spells CASRPQGFSNQPQHF. The CDR3 DNA follows: TGTGCCAGCAGACCACAGGGATTTAGCAATCAGCCCCAGCATTTT.

This chain joins TRBV19 and TRBJ2-1; 8 bases are shared with TRBD2. With 4 bases clipped from V and 1 base from J, the junction kept 21 bases outside the gene matches. Per germline, CDR1 LNHDA and CDR2 SQIVND (reference sequence). CDR3 size: 21 residues. CDR3 DNA: TGTGCCAGTAGTAACACCTTGGGTCGGGGGGGAGCCTCCGCGTCCTACAATGAGCAGTTCTTC. Translating gives CASSNTLGRGGASASYNEQFF.

This rearrangement joins TRBV11-3 to TRBJ2-1, with TRBD2 matching 7 bases. CDR1 is SGHNT and CDR2 is YENEEA in the germline V gene. The CDR3 has 15 amino acids. J lost 6 bases, V lost 0 bases, and 5 bases had no gene match. The CDR3 nucleotides read TGTGCCAGCAGCTTAGATCCGACTAGCCTCAATGAGCAGTTCTTC. Its translation: CASSLDPTSLNEQFF.

The chain has TRBV11-2 and TRBJ1-3, with 7 bases fitting TRBD1. CDR3 size: 17 residues. Trimming removed 4 bases from V and 1 base from J; junction bases left unmatched: 10. Germline V CDR1 and CDR2: SGHAT, FQNNGV. The CDR3 protein is CASSSDRDRSSGNTIYF. CDR3 sequence (DNA): TGTGCCAGCAGCTCCGACAGGGATAGGTCTTCTGGAAACACCATATATTTT.

V and J are TRBV7-6 and TRBJ2-2; no clear D gene. CDR3 length equals 13 residues. Germline CDR1 and CDR2: SGHVS and FNYEAQ. Trimming cost V 5 bases and J 3 bases, with 7 bases left between them. CDR3 sequence (DNA): TGTGCCAGCAGCGACTGGGACACCGGGGAGCTGTTTTTT. Translation gives CASSDWDTGELFF.

The rearrangement joins TRBV27 to TRBJ2-7; 9 bases match TRBD1. Per germline, CDR1 MNHEY and CDR2 SMNVEV (reference sequence). The CDR3 extends over 11 amino acids. V trimming: 5 bases; J trimming: 11 bases; junction bases outside the gene matches: 4. CDR3 region: CASSGRQGEYF. The CDR3 DNA is TGTGCCAGCAGTGGTCGACAGGGGGAGTACTTC.

This CDR3 reads CASSLNRGLAAVGEQFF. The CDR3 nucleotides are TGCGCCAGCAGCTTAAACAGGGGACTAGCGGCCGTCGGTGAGCAGTTCTTC. This chain connects TRBV5-1 to TRBJ2-1; TRBD2 matches at 11 bases. Germline CDR1 is SGHRS and CDR2 is YFSETQ. Losses at the gene ends were 2 bases for V and 9 bases for J; bases not matched to a gene: 13. This CDR3 contains 17 residues.

This clone was picked up one time. The chain joins TRBV7-8 to TRBJ2-7, with D tentatively TRBD1 (5 bases). This CDR3 is built from 15 residues. With 1 base removed from V and 4 bases from J, the gap between germline ends came to 14 bases. Germline values: CDR1 SGHVS, CDR2 FQNEAQ. The CDR3 DNA reads as TGTGCCAGCAGCTTAGTCCCAGGGTCCACTTACGAGCAGTACTTC. This codes for CASSLVPGSTYEQYF.

This clone came up a few times. The rearrangement uses TRBV7-4 and TRBJ2-6; the D is unclear. The CDR3 has 16 amino acids. In germline, CDR1 is SGHVT, CDR2 SQSDAQ. Trimming stripped 5 bases from V and 1 base from J, with 12 bases between. DNA of the CDR3: TGTGCCAGCAGCCCCAGTAAAGTATCTGGGGCCAACGTCCTGACTTTC. Its protein product is CASSPSKVSGANVLTF.

The chain joins TRBV7-9 to TRBJ2-7, with D maybe TRBD1 (6 bases). Trimming shortened V by 5 bases and J by 5 bases, and 16 bases separated the two germline ends. The CDR3 is 14 amino acids. The germline CDR1 and CDR2 sequences are SEHNR and FQNEAQ (reference sequence). The CDR3 coding sequence is TGTGCCAGCAGCCACTCGGTCAGGACAGACGAGCAGTACTTC. Encoded protein: CASSHSVRTDEQYF.

The chain couples TRBV7-9 to TRBJ1-1, with 10 bases lining up with TRBD1. The CDR3 totals 17 residues. Losses at the gene ends were 7 bases for V and 4 bases for J; bases not matched to a gene: 15. Germline CDR1 SEHNR, CDR2 FQNEAQ (reference sequence). Written as DNA, the CDR3 is TGTGCCAGCACCATGGACAGGGGGGCATCACCATCCACTGAAGCTTTCTTT. Protein sequence: CASTMDRGASPSTEAFF. Filled out from reference TRBV7-9 and TRBJ1-1, the complete variable domain reads DTGVSQNPRHKITKRGQNVTFRCDPISEHNRLYWYRQTLGQGPEFLTYFQNEAQLEKSRLLSDRFSAERPKGSFSTLEIQRTEQGDSAMYLCASTMDRGASPSTEAFFGQGTRLTVV.

This chain links TRBV6-5 with TRBJ1-1, with TRBD1 identical over 9 bases. Germline V gives CDR1 MNHEY, CDR2 SVGAGI. V lost 4 bases, J lost 6 bases, and 6 bases stayed unmatched. This CDR3 region has 14 residues. CDR3 region: CASSSWTGVPEAFF. CDR3 sequence (DNA): TGTGCCAGCAGTTCTTGGACAGGGGTCCCTGAAGCTTTCTTT.

A word on this clone: Other DNA sequences within the sample encode an identical CDR3. The chain links TRBV4-2 to TRBJ2-2; TRBD2 is a possible D gene (6 bases). Germline loops: CDR1 LGHNA, CDR2 YNFKEQ. The CDR3 has 13 residues. V was trimmed by 4 bases and J by 5 bases, leaving 8 bases between them. The CDR3 DNA reads TGTGCCAGCAGCCTGACTAGTACCGGGGAGCTGTTTTTT. It is translated as CASSLTSTGELFF.

The chain is built from TRBV14 and TRBJ1-1, with D hard to call. Per germline, CDR1 SGHDN and CDR2 FVKESK. The CDR3 runs to 16 residues. The V and J ends lost 4 bases and 3 bases respectively, with 18 bases between them. The DNA of the CDR3 is TGTGCCAGCAGCCCCAGGACCGGCCTCCGGGACACTGAAGCTTTCTTT. Translated: CASSPRTGLRDTEAFF.

The sample holds a few counts of this clone. The V and J genes are TRBV11-3 and TRBJ1-2; maybe TRBD1 (5 bases). V was trimmed by 1 base and J by 4 bases, leaving 16 bases between them. The CDR3 loop spans 16 amino acids. Germline lookup yields CDR1 SGHNT and CDR2 YENEEA. In DNA, the CDR3 is TGTGCCAGCAGCTTAGGTCGTATCCCAGGGAGCTATGGCTACACCTTC. This sequence encodes CASSLGRIPGSYGYTF.

The rearrangement uses TRBV13 and TRBJ1-1; the D is unclear. Germline CDR1 and CDR2: PRHDT and FYEKMQ (reference sequence). The V and J ends lost 1 base and 1 base respectively, with 4 bases between them. The CDR3 covers 13 residues. The CDR3 sequence is CASSLVGNTEAFF. The DNA of the CDR3 is TGTGCCAGCAGCTTAGTTGGGAACACTGAAGCTTTCTTT. Complete variable domain (other parts from reference TRBV13 and TRBJ1-1): AAGVIQSPRHLIKEKRETATLKCYPIPRHDTVYWYQQGPGQDPQFLISFYEKMQSDKGSIPDRFSAQQFSDYHSELNMSSLELGDSALYFCASSLVGNTEAFFGQGTRLTVV.

V usage is TRBV5-6 and J usage is TRBJ2-7; D ambiguous. The germline V and J ends were trimmed by 4 bases and 6 bases, with 14 bases remaining between them. Germline-derived CDR1 and CDR2 are SGHDT and YYEEEE. The CDR3 has 13 amino acids. This chain's CDR3 is CASSTLTASEQYF. In DNA form, the CDR3 reads TGTGCCAGCAGCACACTGACGGCATCCGAGCAGTACTTC. Combining the CDR3 with reference TRBV5-6 and TRBJ2-7 gives the whole variable domain DAGVTQSPTHLIKTRGQQVTLRCSPKSGHDTVSWYQQALGQGPQFIFQYYEEEERQRGNFPDRFSGHQFPNYSSELNVNALLLGDSALYLCASSTLTASEQYFGPGTRLTVT.

The rearrangement links TRBV10-3 to TRBJ2-7; D gene unclear. CDR1 ENHRY and CDR2 SYGVKD come from the germline V gene. The length of the CDR3 is 12 residues. V lost 0 bases and J lost 6, with 6 bases in between. CDR3 sequence reads: CAISESQLEQYF. DNA for the CDR3: TGTGCCATCAGTGAGTCCCAGCTCGAGCAGTACTTC.